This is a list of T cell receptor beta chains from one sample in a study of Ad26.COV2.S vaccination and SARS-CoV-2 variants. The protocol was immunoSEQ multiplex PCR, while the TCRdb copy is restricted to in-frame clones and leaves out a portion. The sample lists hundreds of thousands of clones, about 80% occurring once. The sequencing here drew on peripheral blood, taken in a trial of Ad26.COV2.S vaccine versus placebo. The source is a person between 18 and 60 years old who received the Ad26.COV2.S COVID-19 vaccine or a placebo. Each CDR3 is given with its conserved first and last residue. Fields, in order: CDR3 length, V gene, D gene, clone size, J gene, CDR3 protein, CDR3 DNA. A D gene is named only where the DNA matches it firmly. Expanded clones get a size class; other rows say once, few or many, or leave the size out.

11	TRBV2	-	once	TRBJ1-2	CASKRGGGYTF	TGTGCCAGCAAGAGGGGGGGAGGCTACACCTTC
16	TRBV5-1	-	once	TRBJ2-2	CASSLEGPRDTGELFF	TGCGCCAGCAGCTTGGAAGGACCCAGGGACACCGGGGAGCTGTTTTTT
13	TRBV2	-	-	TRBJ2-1	CASSQGIYNEQFF	TGTGCCAGCAGTCAGGGGATCTACAATGAGCAGTTCTTC
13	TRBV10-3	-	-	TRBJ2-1	CAIRTLSYNEQFF	TGTGCCATCAGGACCTTATCCTACAATGAGCAGTTCTTC
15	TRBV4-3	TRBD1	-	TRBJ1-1	CASSQDGQVVTEAFF	TGCGCCAGCAGCCAAGATGGACAGGTAGTTACTGAAGCTTTCTTT
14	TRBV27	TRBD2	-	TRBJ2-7	CASSLAGGTYEQYF	TGTGCCAGCAGCCTAGCGGGAGGAACCTACGAGCAGTACTTC
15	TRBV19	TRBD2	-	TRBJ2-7	CASSQTSGAHYEQYF	TGTGCCAGTAGTCAGACTAGCGGGGCTCACTACGAGCAGTACTTC
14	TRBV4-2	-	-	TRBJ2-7	CASSQDGGACEEGF	TGTGCCAGCAGCCAAGATGGAGGCGCCTGTGAGGAGGGTTTC
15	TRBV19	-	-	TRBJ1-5	CASSIGALGNQPQHF	TGTGCCAGTAGTATAGGGGCGCTGGGGAATCAGCCCCAGCATTTT
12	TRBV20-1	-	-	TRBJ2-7	CSASGTGQGQYF	TGCAGTGCTAGTGGGACCGGGCAGGGGCAGTACTTC
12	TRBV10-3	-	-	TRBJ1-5	CAISEGVKPQHF	TGTGCCATCAGTGAGGGGGTAAAGCCCCAGCATTTT
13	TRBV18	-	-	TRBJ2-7	CASSPQRDGEQYF	TGTGCCAGCTCACCACAGAGGGATGGCGAGCAGTACTTC
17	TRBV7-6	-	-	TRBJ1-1	CASSLIIRGKLNTEAFF	TGTGCCAGCAGCTTAATAATTAGGGGTAAACTGAACACTGAAGCTTTCTTT
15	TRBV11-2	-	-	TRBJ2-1	CASRPQLGSYNEQFF	TGTGCCAGCCGACCCCAATTGGGCTCCTACAATGAGCAGTTCTTC
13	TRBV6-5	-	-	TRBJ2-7	CASSQSHSYEQYF	TGTGCCAGCAGTCAATCCCACTCCTACGAGCAGTACTTC
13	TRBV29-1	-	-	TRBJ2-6	CSVDEYGANVLTF	TGCAGCGTTGATGAGTATGGGGCCAACGTCCTGACTTTC
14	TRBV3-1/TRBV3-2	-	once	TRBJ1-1	CASSQREAGTEAFF	TGTGCCAGCAGCCAAAGGGAGGCGGGGACTGAAGCTTTCTTT
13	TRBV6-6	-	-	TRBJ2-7	CASSSTGSYEQYF	TGTGCCAGCAGTTCAACAGGGAGCTACGAGCAGTACTTC
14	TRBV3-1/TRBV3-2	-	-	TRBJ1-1	CASSHGDLNTEAFF	TGTGCCAGCAGCCACGGAGACCTGAACACTGAAGCTTTCTTT
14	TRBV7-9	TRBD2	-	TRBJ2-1	CASTQAGGIDEQFF	TGTGCCAGCACCCAAGCGGGGGGGATCGATGAGCAGTTCTTC
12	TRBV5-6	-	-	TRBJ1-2	CASSSDPYGYTF	TGTGCCAGCAGCTCCGACCCCTATGGCTACACCTTC
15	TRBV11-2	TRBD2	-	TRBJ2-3	CASSFNGGAADTQYF	TGTGCCAGCAGCTTTAACGGGGGGGCAGCCGATACGCAGTATTTT
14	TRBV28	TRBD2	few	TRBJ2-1	CASSSGTSLNRQFF	TGTGCCAGCAGTTCCGGGACTAGCTTAAATAGGCAGTTCTTC
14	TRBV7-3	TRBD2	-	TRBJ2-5	CASSLGGTQETQYF	TGTGCCAGCAGCCTCGGGGGGACCCAAGAGACCCAGTACTTC
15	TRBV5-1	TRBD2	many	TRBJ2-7	CASSLSGSRSYEQYF	TGCGCCAGCAGTCTAAGCGGGAGTAGGTCCTACGAGCAGTACTTC
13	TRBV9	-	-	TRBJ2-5	CASSGGIVETQYF	TGTGCCAGCAGCGGGGGGATTGTAGAGACCCAGTACTTC
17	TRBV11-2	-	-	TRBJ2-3	CASSLDLGRRGTDTQYF	TGTGCCAGCAGCTTAGATCTGGGGCGGCGGGGCACAGATACGCAGTATTTT
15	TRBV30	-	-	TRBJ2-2	CAWTGAGFDTGELFF	TGTGCCTGGACAGGAGCGGGTTTTGACACCGGGGAGCTGTTTTTT
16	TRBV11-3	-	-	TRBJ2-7	CASSAYKGVSSYEQYF	TGTGCCAGCAGCGCCTACAAGGGAGTTAGCTCCTACGAGCAGTACTTC
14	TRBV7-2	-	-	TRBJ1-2	CASSRDTSGYGYTF	TGTGCCAGCAGCCGGGACACCTCTGGCTATGGCTACACCTTC
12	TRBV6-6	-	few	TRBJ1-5	CASTGRAQPQHF	TGTGCCAGCACCGGCAGGGCTCAGCCCCAGCATTTT
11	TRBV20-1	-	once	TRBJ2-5	CSARKSQTQYF	TGCAGTGCTAGAAAGTCACAGACCCAGTACTTC
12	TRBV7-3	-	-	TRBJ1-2	CASSFPGEVSTF	TGTGCCAGCAGCTTCCCTGGCGAGGTGTCAACCTTC
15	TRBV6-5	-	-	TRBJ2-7	CASKADYGGPYEQYF	TGTGCCAGCAAAGCCGATTACGGGGGGCCCTACGAGCAGTACTTC
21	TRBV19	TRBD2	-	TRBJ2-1	CASSIDLLVSGAPTARNEQFF	TGTGCCAGTAGTATAGATCTATTGGTGAGCGGGGCCCCGACCGCGCGCAATGAGCAGTTCTTC
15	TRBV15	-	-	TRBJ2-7	CATSRDFDFTYEQYF	TGTGCCACCAGCAGAGACTTTGACTTTACCTACGAGCAGTACTTC
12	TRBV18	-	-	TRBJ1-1	CASSPIQGGAFF	TGTGCCAGCTCACCAATTCAAGGAGGAGCTTTCTTT
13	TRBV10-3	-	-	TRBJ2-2	CAISDWVTGELFF	TGTGCCATCAGTGATTGGGTCACCGGGGAGCTGTTTTTT
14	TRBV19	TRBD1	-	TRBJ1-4	CASSPTGGREKLFF	TGTGCCAGTAGCCCGACAGGGGGACGTGAAAAACTGTTTTTT
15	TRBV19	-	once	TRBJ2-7	CASKVAARESYEQYF	TGTGCCAGTAAGGTCGCGGCGCGCGAATCCTACGAGCAGTACTTC
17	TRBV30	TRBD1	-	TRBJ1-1	CAWSGPAGGGPFTEAFF	TGTGCCTGGAGTGGGCCAGCAGGGGGCGGTCCATTTACTGAAGCTTTCTTT
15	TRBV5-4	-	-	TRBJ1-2	CASSGSGQFNYGYTF	TGTGCCAGCAGCGGATCCGGACAGTTCAACTATGGCTACACCTTC
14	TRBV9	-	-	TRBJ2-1	CASSRQGVYNEQFF	TGTGCCAGCAGCCGTCAGGGAGTCTACAATGAGCAGTTCTTC
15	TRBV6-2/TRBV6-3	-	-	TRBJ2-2	CASSYGQIPTGELFF	TGTGCCAGCAGTTACGGACAGATACCCACCGGGGAGCTGTTTTTT
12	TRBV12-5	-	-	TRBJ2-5	CASGNWVETQYF	TGTGCTAGTGGTAATTGGGTGGAGACCCAGTACTTC
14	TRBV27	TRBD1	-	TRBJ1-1	CASTLDYRGTEAFF	TGTGCCAGCACCCTGGATTACAGGGGGACTGAAGCTTTCTTT
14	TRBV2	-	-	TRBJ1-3	CASSAPGRGNTIYF	TGTGCCAGCAGTGCCCCAGGGAGAGGAAACACCATATATTTT
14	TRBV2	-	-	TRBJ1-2	CASVAAGWAYGYTF	TGTGCCAGCGTGGCAGCGGGCTGGGCTTATGGCTACACCTTC
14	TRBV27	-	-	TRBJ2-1	CASRTASSYNEQFF	TGTGCCAGCAGGACTGCTAGCTCCTACAATGAGCAGTTCTTC
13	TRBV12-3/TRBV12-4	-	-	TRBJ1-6	CASSNRANSPLHF	TGTGCCAGCAGTAATCGTGCGAATTCACCCCTCCACTTT
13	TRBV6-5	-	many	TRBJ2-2	CASSTTETGELFF	TGTGCCAGCAGCACTACCGAAACCGGGGAGCTGTTTTTT
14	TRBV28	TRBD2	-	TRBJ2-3	CASSSPAGGPLQYF	TGTGCCAGCAGTTCTCCAGCGGGGGGGCCCTTACAGTATTTT
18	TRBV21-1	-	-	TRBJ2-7	CASSPPSDRGEGGYEQYF	TGTGCCAGCAGCCCACCCAGCGACAGGGGGGAGGGTGGATACGAGCAGTACTTC
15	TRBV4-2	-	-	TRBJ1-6	CASSQVFWDNSPLHF	TGTGCCAGCAGCCAAGTTTTCTGGGATAATTCACCCCTCCACTTT
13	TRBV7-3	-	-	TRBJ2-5	CASSDVGRETQYF	TGTGCCAGCAGCGACGTGGGGCGGGAGACCCAGTACTTC
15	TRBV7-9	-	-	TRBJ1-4	CASSFPRGTNEKLFF	TGTGCCAGCAGCTTTCCCAGGGGAACTAATGAAAAACTGTTTTTT
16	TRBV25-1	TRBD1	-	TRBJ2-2	CASSGGQGGDTGELFF	TGTGCCAGCAGTGGGGGACAGGGAGGGGACACCGGGGAGCTGTTTTTT